These 12 T cell receptor beta chains came from one sample sequenced in a study of identical twins. TCRdb reprocessed the 5' RACE reads via MiXCR and lists one record per CDR3 protein. This sample carries under 800,000 distinct CDR3 sequences, approximately 22% of them seen once, and the ten largest clones take 4% to 5.5%. This sample also belongs to another study, concerning T cells expressing NK-cell markers.

Sequencing was carried out using PBMCs. These receptor sequences come from a woman under 30 in good health.

In this sample, this clonotype turned up a few times. The CDR3 bases are TGTGCCAGCAGTTTAGGCGGGAGCGACGAGCAGTACTTC. Translation: CASSLGGSDEQYF. The V call is TRBV27, the J call TRBJ2-7; 7 bases align to TRBD2. The V and J ends lost 2 bases and 5 bases, in that order; junction bases with no gene match: 3. The CDR3 consists of 13 residues. CDR1 is MNHEY, CDR2 SMNVEV, per germline (reference sequence).

The genes are TRBV20-1 and TRBJ2-1, with D perhaps given as TRBD1 or TRBD2 (5 bases each). Germline V CDR1 and CDR2: DFQATT, SNEGSKA (reference sequence). The CDR3 runs 14 residues. V dropped 1 base and J dropped 7 bases, with 14 bases sitting between them. This CDR3 is CSARALRGGNEQFF. DNA of the CDR3: TGCAGTGCTAGAGCCCTGAGGGGCGGGAATGAGCAGTTCTTC.

V gene TRBV3-1 combines with J gene TRBJ2-7; a possible D gene is TRBD2 (5 bases). Germline V gives CDR1 LGHDT, CDR2 YNNKEL (reference sequence). Trimming shortened V by 3 bases and J by 6 bases, and 12 bases separated the two germline ends. This CDR3 comprises 13 residues. The CDR3 bases are TGTGCCAGCAGCCAGGCTTACGCGGGCGAGCAGTACTTC. It encodes CASSQAYAGEQYF.

This clonotype was observed a handful of times. The chain links TRBV10-2 to TRBJ2-1, with 8 bases fitting TRBD2. The CDR3 is made up of 14 amino acids. V was clipped by 3 bases and J by 9 bases; unmatched bases: 7. Looked up from germline, CDR1 is WSHSY and CDR2 is SAAADI. This CDR3 is CASSDMSGSIEQFF. The CDR3 DNA reads TGCGCCAGCAGTGATATGAGCGGGAGCATTGAGCAGTTCTTC.

This clonotype has only a few counts. This chain joins TRBV20-1 and TRBJ2-3; maybe TRBD1 (6 bases). This CDR3 contains 14 residues. V was shortened by 4 bases and J by 6 bases, with 17 bases between the two germline ends. Germline CDR1 reads DFQATT; CDR2 reads SNEGSKA (reference sequence). The CDR3 loop is CSAIHSVQGDTQYF. The CDR3 DNA reads TGCAGTGCTATCCATAGCGTCCAGGGGGATACGCAGTATTTT.

This clonotype was detected a few times. V is TRBV7-2 and J is TRBJ2-5; TRBD2 aligns across 7 bases. The CDR3 contains 14 residues. The ends lost 2 bases at V and 4 bases at J; junction bases unmatched: 4. Per germline, CDR1 SGHTA and CDR2 FQGNSA. The CDR3 loop is CASSLPGGAETQYF. The CDR3 DNA reads as TGTGCCAGCAGCTTACCGGGGGGAGCAGAGACCCAGTACTTC.

The chain carries TRBV9 and TRBJ1-1, with TRBD1 matching 8 bases. CDR1 and CDR2 (germline): SGDLS, YYNGEE. The CDR3 runs to 14 residues. Trimming took 4 bases from V and 4 from J; bases not matched to a gene: 6. CDR3: CASSPRRGLTEAFF. The CDR3, as DNA: TGTGCCAGCAGCCCCCGCAGGGGGCTCACTGAAGCTTTCTTT.

This chain links TRBV20-1 with TRBJ2-3, with 7 bases that match TRBD1. The CDR3 runs 11 residues. V shed 6 bases and J 7 bases; nucleotides not matched to a gene: 4. CDR1 is DFQATT, CDR2 SNEGSKA, per germline (reference sequence). Here the CDR3 DNA reads TGCAGTGCCCCAGGGGGATATACGCAGTATTTT. Amino acids: CSAPGGYTQYF.

This clonotype was seen only once. In nucleotides, the CDR3 is TGTGCCAGCCTCCGGGACAGCGGCACTGAAGCTTTCTTT. This translates into CASLRDSGTEAFF. The chain combines TRBV6-6 with TRBJ1-1; 7 bases align to TRBD1. The germline CDR1 and CDR2 sequences are MNHNY and SVGAGI (reference sequence). V shed 8 bases and J 4 bases; nucleotides not matched to a gene: 7. The CDR3 is made up of 13 amino acids.

The chain has TRBV29-1 and TRBJ1-5; D possibly corresponds to TRBD1 (5 bases). The CDR3 length is 15 residues. Germline-derived CDR1 and CDR2 are SQVTM and ANQGSEA. Trimming shortened V by 8 bases and J by 7 bases, and 24 bases separated the two germline ends. The CDR3 DNA reads as TGCAGCTTTGGGAGGTCTCGGGACTTTGGGCAGCCCCAGCATTTT. It is translated as CSFGRSRDFGQPQHF.

The sample holds a few counts of this clonotype. V is TRBV20-1 and J is TRBJ2-2; D remains unclear. Trimming stripped 2 bases from V and 6 bases from J, with 10 bases between. Germline V gene lookup returns CDR1 DFQATT and CDR2 SNEGSKA (reference sequence). The CDR3 is made up of 13 amino acids. The CDR3 reads CSARPSGPGELFF. The CDR3 DNA sequence: TGCAGTGCTAGACCAAGTGGGCCCGGGGAGCTGTTTTTT.

This clonotype was detected a few times. The chain employs TRBV10-3 and TRBJ1-2; D gene unclear. V lost 2 bases, J lost 5 bases, and 12 bases lay in between. CDR1 is ENHRY and CDR2 is SYGVKD in the germline V gene. This CDR3 contains 14 residues. The CDR3 DNA sequence: TGTGCCATCAGTGAGCTGAGGGAGAGGTATGGCTACACCTTC. Its translation is CAISELRERYGYTF.